The next 19 T cell receptor beta chains were all read from a single sample in a study of metastatic and nonmetastatic thyroid tumors (dated by TCRdb to 2020 to 2021). Libraries were prepared through PCR. The sequencer was an Illumina HiSeq 4000. The public reads were reprocessed in TCRdb via fastp at Q25 and MiXCR, keeping in-frame beta chains. The sample table shows about 24,000 clones, and roughly 25% are seen once. The ten top clones hold approximately 12% of the sample. No patient had received any treatment before thyroid surgery. Specimen: tumor tissue. The receptors here all came from a male donor with papillary thyroid cancer or a benign thyroid nodule (not recorded which). Some clones in this sample may be carry-over from other donors' samples.

This chain uses TRBV20-1 with TRBJ2-5; tentative D call: TRBD1 (6 bases). Germline V gene lookup returns CDR1 DFQATT and CDR2 SNEGSKA (reference sequence). CDR3 length: 13 amino acids. V lost 4 bases and J lost 3, with 12 bases in between. The CDR3 nucleotides are TGCAGTGCTATATCGACAGGTAAAGAGACCCAGTACTTC. This encodes CSAISTGKETQYF.

In its sample, this clone was seen a few times. This chain connects TRBV7-9 to TRBJ1-1, with D possibly TRBD1 on 6 matching bases. Trimming removed 7 bases at V and 10 bases at J, with 19 bases between. The CDR3 has 13 amino acids. The germline V gene encodes CDR1 SEHNR and CDR2 FQNEAQ (reference sequence). The CDR3 loop reads CASIPGDTPRAFF. The CDR3, as DNA: TGTGCCAGCATCCCAGGGGACACTCCTCGAGCTTTCTTT.

There are many counts of this clone. The V gene is TRBV3-1, the J gene TRBJ2-4; TRBD2 matches 9 bases. V lost 4 bases to trimming and J lost 6 bases; unmatched junction nucleotides: 10. This CDR3 has 16 residues. Germline-derived CDR1 and CDR2 are LGHDT and YNNKEL (reference sequence). The CDR3: CASSRPRAGGSNIQYF. Here the CDR3 DNA reads TGTGCCAGCAGCCGTCCACGAGCGGGAGGATCAAACATTCAGTACTTC.

Details on this clone: An end of the junction does not agree with germline; a read error may underlie this. The J gene is TRBJ2-7, the V gene TRBV11-2, with 8 positions matching TRBD1. Germline V gene data show CDR1 as SGHAT and CDR2 as FQNNGV. CDR3 length: 16 residues. The CDR3 sequence: CASILVSGQGGYEQYF. The CDR3 region has the DNA TGTGCCAGCATCTTAGTTTCAGGACAGGGCGGGTATGAGCAGTACTTC.

This clone appeared many times. The chain is built from TRBV10-2 and TRBJ1-5; TRBD1 agrees at 8 bases. Germline-derived CDR1 and CDR2 are WSHSY and SAAADI. The CDR3 length is 14 residues. V lost 7 bases to trimming and J lost 3 bases; unmatched junction nucleotides: 5. The CDR3 protein is CASTSGQVNQPQHF. Here the CDR3 DNA reads TGCGCCAGCACCTCGGGACAGGTCAATCAGCCCCAGCATTTT.

There are many counts of this clone. V is TRBV6-4 and J is TRBJ2-7; TRBD2 matches at 9 bases. Germline lookup yields CDR1 MRHNA and CDR2 SNTAGT. The CDR3 runs to 14 residues. Unmatched junction bases numbered 5, after V lost 6 bases and J lost 2 bases. CDR3: CASRSSGDAYEQYF. The CDR3 DNA is TGTGCCAGCAGATCTAGCGGGGATGCCTACGAGCAGTACTTC.

This clone was recorded at least ten times. The rearrangement joins TRBV6-1 to TRBJ1-1, with D hard to call. With 0 bases removed from V and 4 bases from J, the gap between germline ends came to 9 bases. The CDR3 has 14 amino acids. Germline CDR1 reads MNHNS; CDR2 reads SASEGT. CDR3 nucleotides: TGTGCCAGCAGTGAAGCAGGGTCTTCCACTGAAGCTTTCTTT. Its protein is CASSEAGSSTEAFF.

The J gene is TRBJ2-3, the V gene TRBV5-1; D might be TRBD1 (6 bases). CDR1 SGHRS and CDR2 YFSETQ come from the germline V gene. The CDR3 length is 12 residues. Between the trimmed V and J ends, which lost 5 bases and 10 bases, there was a span of 14 bases. The CDR3 sequence: CASSGGQVPQYF. CDR3 coding DNA: TGCGCCAGCAGTGGGGGACAAGTTCCGCAGTATTTT.

This clone was recorded many times. This chain uses TRBV29-1 with TRBJ1-1, with 7 bases matching TRBD1. CDR3 size: 14 residues. Germline V lookup: CDR1 SQVTM, CDR2 ANQGSEA. J gave up 4 bases and V 6 bases, and 11 bases lay outside the gene matches. The CDR3 loop reads CSVDRQGESTEAFF. The CDR3 coding sequence is TGCAGCGTCGACCGACAGGGAGAAAGCACTGAAGCTTTCTTT.

A word on this clone: This sequence may be a read error, since a much larger clone differs from it by one base. The rearrangement links TRBV6-1 to TRBJ2-4; D is undetermined. This CDR3 region has 12 residues. Germline V gene data show CDR1 as MNHNS and CDR2 as SASEGT. Trimming cost V 5 bases and J 5 bases, with 7 bases left between them. As DNA, the CDR3 is TGTGCCAGCAGTAATCACGAAAACATTCAGTACTTC. Its translation: CASSNHENIQYF.

The chain employs TRBV14 and TRBJ1-2; maybe TRBD1 (6 bases). The CDR3 is 15 residues long. The germline V and J ends were trimmed by 5 bases and 4 bases, with 17 bases remaining between them. Germline V CDR1 and CDR2: SGHDN, FVKESK. This CDR3 is CASSSGQSNAYGYTF. For the CDR3, the DNA is TGTGCCAGCAGCTCAGGACAGAGTAACGCCTATGGCTACACCTTC.

The gene calls are TRBV11-2 and TRBJ2-7; D perhaps matches TRBD2 (6 bases). There are 18 residues in the CDR3. Trimming took off 3 bases at V and 3 bases at J, with 24 bases between the two ends. Germline V lookup: CDR1 SGHAT, CDR2 FQNNGV. The CDR3 here is CASSLDPAVAETLYEQYF. CDR3 coding DNA: TGTGCCAGCAGCTTGGACCCGGCGGTAGCGGAGACGCTCTACGAGCAGTACTTC.

The chain employs TRBV19 and TRBJ1-5; 7 nucleotides align to TRBD1. The CDR3 runs to 13 residues. The germline V gene has CDR1 LNHDA and CDR2 SQIVND (reference sequence). Trimming removed 5 bases from V and 7 bases from J; junction bases left unmatched: 5. This chain's CDR3 is CASSQGVEQPQHF. Here the CDR3 DNA reads TGTGCCAGTAGTCAGGGGGTGGAACAGCCCCAGCATTTT.

The sample holds many counts of this clone. V gene TRBV28 combines with J gene TRBJ2-1; D ambiguous. In germline, CDR1 is MDHEN, CDR2 SYDVKM. CDR3 length: 16 amino acids. Trimming shortened V by 3 bases and J by 5 bases, and 17 bases separated the two germline ends. This CDR3 is CASSFPIADFDNEQFF. DNA for the CDR3: TGTGCCAGCAGTTTCCCCATAGCCGACTTCGACAATGAGCAGTTCTTC.

By proportion, this clone is medium-sized. The rearrangement uses TRBV28 and TRBJ2-1; D might be TRBD2 (6 bases). The CDR3 totals 19 residues. Germline V gene sequence: CDR1 MDHEN, CDR2 SYDVKM. The V and J ends lost 2 bases and 4 bases respectively, with 24 bases between them. CDR3 nucleotide sequence: TGTGCCAGCAGTTTAGCTTATGCTGGGTTGGCGGGATCGTACAATGAGCAGTTCTTC. Translating it yields CASSLAYAGLAGSYNEQFF.

The J gene is TRBJ2-7, the V gene TRBV28, with D perhaps matching TRBD2 (5 bases). Germline V gene sequence: CDR1 MDHEN, CDR2 SYDVKM. This CDR3 region has 14 residues. V was shortened by 8 bases and J by 0 bases, with 14 bases between the two germline ends. In nucleotides, the CDR3 is TGTGCCAGCCCTCCTAGTGGGAGCTCCTACGAGCAGTACTTC. This sequence encodes CASPPSGSSYEQYF.

As regards this clone: A much larger clone lies one base from this, so it may be a read error. In the same sample, other DNA sequences code for this CDR3. The rearrangement joins TRBV12-3 or TRBV12-4 to TRBJ2-3; TRBD2 is a possible D gene (5 bases). Trimming took off 10 bases at V and 7 bases at J, with 15 bases between the two ends. CDR3 length equals 12 residues. The CDR3 sequence is CATSLAGYTQYF. DNA of the CDR3: TGTGCCACCTCCCTAGCCGGGTATACGCAGTATTTT.

There are many counts of this clone. The chain employs TRBV6-1 and TRBJ2-7; D not resolved. The CDR3 runs 12 residues. V shed 6 bases and J shed 2 bases, with 8 bases lying between them. CDR1 and CDR2 from the germline V gene are MNHNS and SASEGT. CDR3 residues: CASSNDPYEQYF. CDR3 bases: TGTGCCAGCAGCAACGACCCCTACGAGCAGTACTTC.

Points on this clone: A junction boundary mismatches the germline segment, possibly from a read error. The rearrangement uses TRBV5-1 and TRBJ1-2; D is ambiguous. The CDR3 consists of 15 residues. Germline-derived CDR1 and CDR2 are SGHRS and YFSETQ. The CDR3 bases are TGCGCCAGCGGCTTGGGGTCTGAACTTAACTATGGCTACACCTTC. It is translated as CASGLGSELNYGYTF.